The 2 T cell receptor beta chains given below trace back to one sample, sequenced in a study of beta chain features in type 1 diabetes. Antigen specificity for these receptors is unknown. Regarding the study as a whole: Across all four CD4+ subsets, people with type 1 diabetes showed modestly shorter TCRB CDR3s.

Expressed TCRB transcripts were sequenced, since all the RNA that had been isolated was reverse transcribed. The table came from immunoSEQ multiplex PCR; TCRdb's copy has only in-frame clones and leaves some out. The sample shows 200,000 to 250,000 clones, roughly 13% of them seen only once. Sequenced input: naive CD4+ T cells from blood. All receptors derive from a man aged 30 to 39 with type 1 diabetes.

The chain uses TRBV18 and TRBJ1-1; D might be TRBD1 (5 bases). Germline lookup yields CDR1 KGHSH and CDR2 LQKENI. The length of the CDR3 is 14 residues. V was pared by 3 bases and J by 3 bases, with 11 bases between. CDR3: CASSPLGGDTEAFF. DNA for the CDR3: TGTGCCAGCTCACCCCTCGGGGGTGACACTGAAGCTTTCTTT. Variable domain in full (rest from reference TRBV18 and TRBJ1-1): NAGVMQNPRHLVRRRGQEARLRCSPMKGHSHVYWYRQLPEEGLKFMVYLQKENIIDESGMPKERFSAEFPKEGPSILRIQQVVRGDSAAYFCASSPLGGDTEAFFGQGTRLTVV.

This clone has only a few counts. The DNA of the CDR3 is TGTGCCAGCAGCAATACAGGGAGCTCCTACAATGAGCAGTTCTTC. This codes for CASSNTGSSYNEQFF. The chain has TRBV7-6 and TRBJ2-1; maybe TRBD1 (6 bases). The CDR3 is 15 amino acids. V lost 5 bases to trimming and J lost 0 bases, with 11 bases between them. CDR1 SGHVS and CDR2 FNYEAQ come from the germline V gene.